Included here is one T cell receptor (beta chain) sequence, with context. Its cognate antigen is unknown. RNA, once extracted, was reverse transcribed into cDNA for use as the sequencing template. The assay was immunoSEQ multiplex PCR, and TCRdb's table has in-frame clones only and misses some. Of 110,000 to 150,000 clones in the sample, roughly 52% were seen once. The data are from a study of CD8+ T cells in alopecia areata. Findings and limits, study-wide: Clonality in the scalp and expanded CD8+ clones ranked among the top 100 were significantly decreased by tofacitinib. Lesional tissue from the scalp (especially in alopecia totalis/universalis) showed higher clonality than normal scalp.

Treatment specified: oral pan-JAK inhibitor, 5-10 mg twice daily. Germline V CDR1 and CDR2: SGDLS, YYNGEE. The length of the CDR3 is 17 residues. Trimming took 4 bases from V and 0 from J; bases not matched to a gene: 11. The clonotype was recovered from a human donor with alopecia areata. Sequencing was performed on CD8+ T cells sorted from blood, taken at week 4, from a patient treated with tofacitinib. The rearrangement joins TRBV9 to TRBJ2-3, with 7 bases fitting TRBD2. In DNA form, the CDR3 reads TGTGCCAGCAGCCCAAGGGGAGGGGCCGCTAGCACAGATACGCAGTATTTT. Residues: CASSPRGGAASTDTQYF.